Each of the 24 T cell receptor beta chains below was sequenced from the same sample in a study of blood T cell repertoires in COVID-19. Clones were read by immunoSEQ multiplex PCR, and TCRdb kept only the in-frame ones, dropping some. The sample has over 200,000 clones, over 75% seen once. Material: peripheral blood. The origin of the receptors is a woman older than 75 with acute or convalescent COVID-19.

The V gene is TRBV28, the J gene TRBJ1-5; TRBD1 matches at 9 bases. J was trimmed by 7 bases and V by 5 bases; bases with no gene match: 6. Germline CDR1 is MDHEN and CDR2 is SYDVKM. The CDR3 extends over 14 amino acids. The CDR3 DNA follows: TGTGCCAGCAGTCGTCGACAGGGGGTGCAGCCCCAGCATTTT. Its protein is CASSRRQGVQPQHF.

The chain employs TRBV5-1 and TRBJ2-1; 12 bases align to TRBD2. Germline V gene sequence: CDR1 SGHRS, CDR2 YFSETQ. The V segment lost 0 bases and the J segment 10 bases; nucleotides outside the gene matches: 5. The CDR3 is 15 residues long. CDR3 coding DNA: TGCGCCAGCAGCTTGGAGGGACTAGCGGGTATGGAGCAGTTCTTC. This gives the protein CASSLEGLAGMEQFF.

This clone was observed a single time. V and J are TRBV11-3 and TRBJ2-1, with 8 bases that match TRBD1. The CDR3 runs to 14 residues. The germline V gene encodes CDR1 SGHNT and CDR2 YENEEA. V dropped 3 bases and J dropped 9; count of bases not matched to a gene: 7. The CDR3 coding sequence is TGTGCCAGCAGCTTTCGGACAGGGACAGGTGAGCAGTTCTTC. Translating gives CASSFRTGTGEQFF.

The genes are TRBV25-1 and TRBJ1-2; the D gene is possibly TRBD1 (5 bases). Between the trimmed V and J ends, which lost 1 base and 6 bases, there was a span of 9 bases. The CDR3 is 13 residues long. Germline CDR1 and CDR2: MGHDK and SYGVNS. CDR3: CASSESGGDGYTF. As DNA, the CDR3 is TGTGCCAGCAGTGAATCTGGGGGGGATGGCTACACCTTC.

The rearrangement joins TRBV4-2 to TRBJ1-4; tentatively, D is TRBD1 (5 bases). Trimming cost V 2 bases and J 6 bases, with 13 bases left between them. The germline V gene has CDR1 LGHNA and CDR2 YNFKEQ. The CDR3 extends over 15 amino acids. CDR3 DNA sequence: TGTGCCAGCAGCCAACCGACAGACGGGTATGAAAAACTGTTTTTT. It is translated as CASSQPTDGYEKLFF.

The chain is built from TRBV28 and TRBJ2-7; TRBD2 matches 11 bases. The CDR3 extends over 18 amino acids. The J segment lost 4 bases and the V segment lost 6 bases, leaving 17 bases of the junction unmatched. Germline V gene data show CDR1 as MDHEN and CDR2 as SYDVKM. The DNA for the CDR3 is TGTGCCAGCAGCTCTGGGGCAGGGAGACTAGCGGGACTGTACGAGCAGTACTTC. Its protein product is CASSSGAGRLAGLYEQYF.

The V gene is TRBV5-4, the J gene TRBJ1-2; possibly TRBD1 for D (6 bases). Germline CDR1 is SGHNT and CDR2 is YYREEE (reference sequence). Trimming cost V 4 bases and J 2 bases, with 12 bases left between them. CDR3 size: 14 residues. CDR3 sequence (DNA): TGTGCCAGCAGCCCGAACACAGGGAACTATGGCTACACCTTC. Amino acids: CASSPNTGNYGYTF. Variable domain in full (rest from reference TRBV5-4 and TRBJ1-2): ETGVTQSPTHLIKTRGQQVTLRCSSQSGHNTVSWYQQALGQGPQFIFQYYREEENGRGNFPPRFSGLQFPNYSSELNVNALELDDSALYLCASSPNTGNYGYTFGSGTRLTVV.

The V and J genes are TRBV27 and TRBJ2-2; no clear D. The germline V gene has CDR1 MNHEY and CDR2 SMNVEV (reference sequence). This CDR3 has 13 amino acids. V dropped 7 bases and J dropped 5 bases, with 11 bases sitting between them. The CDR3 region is CASTPLVTGELFF. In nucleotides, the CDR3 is TGTGCCAGCACCCCCCTAGTGACCGGGGAGCTGTTTTTT.

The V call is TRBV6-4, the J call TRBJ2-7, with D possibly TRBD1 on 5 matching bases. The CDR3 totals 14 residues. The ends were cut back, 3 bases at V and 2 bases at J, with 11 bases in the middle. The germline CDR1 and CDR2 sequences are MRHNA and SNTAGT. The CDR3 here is CASSEQDGPYEQYF. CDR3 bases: TGTGCCAGCAGTGAACAGGACGGGCCCTACGAGCAGTACTTC.

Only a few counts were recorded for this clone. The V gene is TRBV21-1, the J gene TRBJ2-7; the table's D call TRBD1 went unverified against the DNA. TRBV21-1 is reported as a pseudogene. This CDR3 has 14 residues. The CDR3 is CASSGRDRGYEQYF. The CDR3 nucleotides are TGTGCCAGCTCAGGTCGGGACAGGGGTTACGAGCAGTACTTC.

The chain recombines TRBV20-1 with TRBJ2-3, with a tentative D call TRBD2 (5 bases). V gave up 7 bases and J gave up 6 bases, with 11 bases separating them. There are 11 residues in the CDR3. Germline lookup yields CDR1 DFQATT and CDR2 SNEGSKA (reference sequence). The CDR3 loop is CSGRSGDTQYF. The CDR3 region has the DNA TGCAGTGGTCGGTCGGGGGATACGCAGTATTTT.

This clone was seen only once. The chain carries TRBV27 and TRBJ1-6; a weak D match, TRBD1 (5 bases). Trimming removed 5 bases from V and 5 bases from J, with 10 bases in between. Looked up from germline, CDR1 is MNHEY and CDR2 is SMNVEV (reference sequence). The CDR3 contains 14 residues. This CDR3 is CASSRGGDNSPLHF. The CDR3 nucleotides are TGTGCCAGCAGTCGGGGGGGGGATAATTCACCCCTCCACTTT.

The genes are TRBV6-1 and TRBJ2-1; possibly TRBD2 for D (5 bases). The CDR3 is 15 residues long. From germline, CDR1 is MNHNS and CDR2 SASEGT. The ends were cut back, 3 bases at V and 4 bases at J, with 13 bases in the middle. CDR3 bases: TGTGCCAGCAGTGACGGGGTCGTCATTTACAATGAGCAGTTCTTC. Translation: CASSDGVVIYNEQFF.

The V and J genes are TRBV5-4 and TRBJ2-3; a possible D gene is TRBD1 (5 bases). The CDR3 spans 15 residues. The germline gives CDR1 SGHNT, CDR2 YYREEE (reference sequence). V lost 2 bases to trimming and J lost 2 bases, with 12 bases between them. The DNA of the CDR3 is TGTGCCAGCAGCTTAGCTGGGGCCATCACAGATACGCAGTATTTT. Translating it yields CASSLAGAITDTQYF.

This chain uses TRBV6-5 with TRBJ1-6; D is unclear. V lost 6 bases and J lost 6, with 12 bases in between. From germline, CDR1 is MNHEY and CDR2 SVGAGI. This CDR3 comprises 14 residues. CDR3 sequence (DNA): TGTGCCAGCAGAGACACCTATTTTAATTCACCCCTCCACTTT. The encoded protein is CASRDTYFNSPLHF.

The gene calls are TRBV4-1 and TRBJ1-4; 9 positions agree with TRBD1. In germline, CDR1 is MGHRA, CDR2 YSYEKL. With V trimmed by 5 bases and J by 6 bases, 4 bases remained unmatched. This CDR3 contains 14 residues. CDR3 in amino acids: CASSNRDRDEKLFF. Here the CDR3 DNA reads TGCGCCAGCAGCAACCGGGACAGGGATGAAAAACTGTTTTTT.

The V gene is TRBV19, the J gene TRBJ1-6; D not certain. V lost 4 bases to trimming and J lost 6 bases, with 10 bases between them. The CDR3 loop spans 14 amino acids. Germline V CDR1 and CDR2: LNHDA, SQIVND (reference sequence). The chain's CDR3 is CASSTPTSNSPLHF. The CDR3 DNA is TGTGCCAGTAGTACTCCGACAAGTAATTCACCCCTCCACTTT.

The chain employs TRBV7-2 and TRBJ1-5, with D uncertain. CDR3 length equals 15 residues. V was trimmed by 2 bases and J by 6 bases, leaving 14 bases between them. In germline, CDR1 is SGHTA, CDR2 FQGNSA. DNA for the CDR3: TGTGCCAGCAGCTTAACTTCGGGATCCGGTCAGCCCCAGCATTTT. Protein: CASSLTSGSGQPQHF.

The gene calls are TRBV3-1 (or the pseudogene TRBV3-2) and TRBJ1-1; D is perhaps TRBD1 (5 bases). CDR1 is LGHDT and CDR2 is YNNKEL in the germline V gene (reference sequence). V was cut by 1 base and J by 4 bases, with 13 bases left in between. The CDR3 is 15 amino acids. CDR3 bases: TGTGCCAGCAGCCAAGTGGTTTTAAGGGGCACTGAAGCTTTCTTT. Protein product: CASSQVVLRGTEAFF.

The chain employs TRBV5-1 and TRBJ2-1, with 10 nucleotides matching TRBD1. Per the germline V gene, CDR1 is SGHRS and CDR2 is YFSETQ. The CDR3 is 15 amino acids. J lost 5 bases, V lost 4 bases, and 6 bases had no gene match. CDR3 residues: CASSPEGQGNNEQFF. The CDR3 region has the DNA TGCGCCAGCAGCCCGGAGGGACAGGGGAACAATGAGCAGTTCTTC.

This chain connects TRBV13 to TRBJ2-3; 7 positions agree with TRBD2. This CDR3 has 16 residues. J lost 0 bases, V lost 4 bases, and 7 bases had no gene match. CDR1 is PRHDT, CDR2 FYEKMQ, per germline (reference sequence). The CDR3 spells CASSSSTSASTDTQYF. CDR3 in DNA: TGTGCCAGCAGCTCGAGTACTAGCGCTAGCACAGATACGCAGTATTTT.

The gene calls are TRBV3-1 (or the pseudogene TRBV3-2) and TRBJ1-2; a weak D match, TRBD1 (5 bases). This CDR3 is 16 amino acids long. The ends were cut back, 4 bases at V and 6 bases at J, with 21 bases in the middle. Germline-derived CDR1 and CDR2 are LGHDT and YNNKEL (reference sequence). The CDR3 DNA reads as TGTGCCAGCAGCCGAAACCCCCAGGGTTCCTGGCATGGCTACACCTTC. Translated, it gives CASSRNPQGSWHGYTF.

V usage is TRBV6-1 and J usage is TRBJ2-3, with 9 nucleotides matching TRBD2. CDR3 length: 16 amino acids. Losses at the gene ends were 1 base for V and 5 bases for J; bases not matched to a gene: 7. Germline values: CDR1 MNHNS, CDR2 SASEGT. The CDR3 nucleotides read TGTGCCAGCAGTGAAGTAGGCGGGGGGGCCGGAGATACGCAGTATTTT. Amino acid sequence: CASSEVGGGAGDTQYF.

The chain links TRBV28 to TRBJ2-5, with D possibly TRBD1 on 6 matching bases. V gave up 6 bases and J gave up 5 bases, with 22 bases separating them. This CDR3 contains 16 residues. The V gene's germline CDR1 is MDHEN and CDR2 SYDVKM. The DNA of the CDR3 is TGTGCCAGCAGCTCTCCCGGACAGATCCTTCGGGAGACCCAGTACTTC. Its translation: CASSSPGQILRETQYF.